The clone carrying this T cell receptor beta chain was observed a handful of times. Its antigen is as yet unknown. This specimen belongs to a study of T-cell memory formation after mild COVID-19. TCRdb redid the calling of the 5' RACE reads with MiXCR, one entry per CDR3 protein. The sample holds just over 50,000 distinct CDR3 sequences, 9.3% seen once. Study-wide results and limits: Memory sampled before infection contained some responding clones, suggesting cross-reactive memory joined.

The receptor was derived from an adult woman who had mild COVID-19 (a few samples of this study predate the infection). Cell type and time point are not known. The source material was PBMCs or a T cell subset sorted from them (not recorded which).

CDR3 DNA: TGTGCCAGCACATCAGGGGCTGGCACAGATACGCAGTATTTT. Translation gives CASTSGAGTDTQYF. This sequence joins TRBV25-1 and TRBJ2-3; TRBD1 might be the D (6 bases). The CDR3 runs to 14 residues. Germline V gene sequence: CDR1 MGHDK, CDR2 SYGVNS. Trimming cost V 7 bases and J 1 base, with 12 bases left between them.